This TCR beta chain was sequenced in a study of blood T cells in healthy people across ages (dated by TCRdb to between 2014 and 2017). With regard to the full study: In model experiments, roughly one uniquely barcoded TCR beta cDNA molecule per two T cells was captured by template switching. Two additional independent replicas of 1 million unique cDNA reads from the same blood draw were analyzed for two donors (one aged 18 to 30 and one aged 80 or older). The donors were split into four age groups: young (average around 17 years), middle-aged (nearly 40), aged (over 55) and long-lived (about 82). To track age-related changes in TCR beta repertoire diversity, the study relied on deep sequencing normalized with unique cDNA molecular identifiers.

Unmatched junction bases come to 16, with V trimmed by 5 bases and J by 0 bases. Counted from cysteine to phenylalanine, this CDR3 has 19 amino acids. Only CDR3 DNA is held: 57 bases, read in frame from base 1. Per the germline V gene (reference sequence), SEHNR is the CDR1 and FQNEAQ is the CDR2. Donors were under 40 systemically healthy Caucasian individuals from Russia aged 6 to 90 years. About 9.6 milliliters of peripheral blood were collected from each donor into EDTA-treated Vacutainer tubes. Ficoll-Paque density-gradient centrifugation was used to isolate PBMCs, with at least 6.5 million per sample. Total RNA, at least 6 micrograms per sample, was extracted from PBMCs with Trizol reagent. Naive CD45RAhigh/CD27high T cell percentages were measured by flow cytometry on a PBMC aliquot from every donor. Receptor libraries were prepared by 5' RACE. The reads were generated on an Illumina HiSeq 2500. The second PCR ran for about 7 to 11 cycles and used a J-beta primer mix along with a sample-barcoded 5' primer. A template-switch 5' adaptor carrying 12 random nucleotides introduced a unique molecular identifier onto each TCR beta cDNA molecule. At least 2.5 million CDR3-containing paired-end reads were obtained from each sample. The Mint cDNA synthesis kit, primed by a TRBC-specific oligonucleotide, was used to synthesize first-strand cDNA from all RNA. Following uracil-DNA glycosylase treatment, all cDNA underwent a first 18-cycle PCR with the universal primers M1SS and BC2_uni_R. Under the source paper's analysis protocol: Each sample was normalized by randomly selecting 1 million high-quality reads, each carrying a distinct molecular identifier. Instead of being binned into consensus sequences, reads that shared molecular identifiers were thrown out. CDR3 identification, clonotype clustering and error correction used MiTCR with a Q25 quality threshold and the strictest error-elimination algorithm. Lower-bound total TCR beta diversity was estimated with a nonparametric unseen species model using Euler transformation. TCRdb took the public reads, trimmed them with fastp at Q25, ran MiXCR for clone calling and kept in-frame beta chains. Duplicate CDR3 protein sequences are folded into a single record with the most common DNA and genes. TCRdb's processing, not the study's, gives the V and J calls here. This sample is represented by more than 900,000 distinct CDR3 sequences; almost 30% of them were singletons. The ten biggest clones cover 10% of the sample.

Points on this clonotype: Which antigen it targets is not known. Base qualities are not provided; no much larger clone lies one nucleotide away.

General study outcomes and caveats: Because the CMV infection status of the donors was unknown, age-related changes in expanded clonotypes may potentially have been confounded. There was a strong correlation between observed TCR beta diversity and the percentage of naive T cells measured by flow cytometry. Compared with the aged group, the long-lived group had more naive CD4+ T cells, fewer expanded clones and increased TCR diversity, suggesting age selection. Conclusive comparison of naive and antigen-experienced compartments was prevented by the profiling of bulk unsorted PBMCs. Observed TCR beta diversity per million T cells fell roughly linearly with age, and a significant reduction was already apparent by age around 44. Total diversity estimates from one million sequenced T cells were considered lower bounds and underestimates.

These same records also appear under a second study, on T cells of mothers and their children. As that second study puts it: Donors were nine systemically healthy Caucasian individuals: three mothers and their six children. cDNA synthesis used all of the extracted RNA, with around 1.5 ug of RNA in each 15 ul reaction. In the second PCR, sample barcodes and 2-4 random nucleotides were introduced via the M1S primer. Over 8 million TCR beta CDR3 reads were obtained for each mother, and approximately 3.2 million reads were obtained for each child. Thymic selection shapes the output of TCR recombination in a similar way in related and unrelated pairs, and inherited differences have a minor effect. Normalized repertoire overlap in related mother-child pairs was always slightly higher than in unrelated mother-child pairs, but the difference was never significant. No persistent microchimeric T cell clones were found, with a detection sensitivity of 85 to 100 clones per million clonotypes. In the study, deep NGS was used to compare the TCR beta repertoires of mothers and children, and features distinguishing related mother-child pairs from unrelated individuals were sought. On average, the children were about 10 +/- 4 years old, while the mothers were roughly 36 +/- 4 years old. After adapter ligation with NEBNext reagents, the libraries were sequenced on Illumina HiSeq 2000 with 100+100 nt paired-end reads. To prevent cross-contamination, the mother and child libraries were prepared one month apart and sequenced in separate runs. Each donor had between roughly 450,000 and 2,300,000 distinct TCR beta clonotypes identified. Naive TCR beta clonotypes were estimated from low-frequency clonotypes matched to each donor's FACS-determined naive share, without sorting.

The receptor's source is a woman aged 40 to 49 in good health. The sequenced material came from blood. In this chain, TRBV7-9 is recombined with TRBJ1-5, and 7 junctional nucleotides match TRBD1. In nucleotides, the sequence is TGTGCCAGCAGCCTTCTAGGTGAGGGGGCCCCACTTAGCAATCAGCCCCAGCATTTT. The translation is CASSLLGEGAPLSNQPQHF.